These T cell receptor beta chains were read from a single sample in a study of Tregs in tolerant kidney transplant recipients. These receptors are not linked to any known antigen. Sequenced by immunoSEQ multiplex PCR; TCRdb stores in-frame clones only, minus some. The data contain around 16,000 clones, 61% of them singletons. Specimen: Tregs from blood cultured with allogeneic cells. All receptors derive from a human donor in good health. Each CDR3 is given with its conserved first and last residue. The order of the fields is D gene, V gene, J gene, clone size, CDR3 DNA, CDR3 protein. D genes are given only for firm matches. The size of a clone is reported for some rows only, either as once, few or many, or as a class for expanded clones.

>-|TRBV7-2|TRBJ1-2|-
TGTGCCAGCAGCTTGGTCGGCTCCGATGGCTACACCTTC
CASSLVGSDGYTF
>-|TRBV19|TRBJ2-1|-
TGTGCCAGTAGTATAGGACGGGCCTACAATGAGCAGTTCTTC
CASSIGRAYNEQFF
>-|TRBV4-1|TRBJ1-3|few
TGCGCCAGCAGATTGGGAAACACCATATATTTT
CASRLGNTIYF
>TRBD1|TRBV9|TRBJ2-7|-
TGTGCCAGCAGCGTAGCGGCAGGGGGCCTTCTCTACGAGCAGTACTTC
CASSVAAGGLLYEQYF
>-|TRBV27|TRBJ1-1|-
TGTGCCAGCAGTTTGAGCCGGTGGAACACTGAAGCTTTCTTT
CASSLSRWNTEAFF
>-|TRBV6-5|TRBJ2-7|-
TGTGCCAGCAGTTCAGAACAGGGATTCTACGAGCAGTACTTC
CASSSEQGFYEQYF
>-|TRBV5-1|TRBJ2-3|-
TGCGCCAGCGGTCCCGGGGCCTCGTCGGGAACAGATACGCAGTATTTT
CASGPGASSGTDTQYF
>TRBD1|TRBV19|TRBJ2-3|-
TGTGCCAGTAGTCACATTTTGGGACAGCGCACAGATACGCAGTATTTT
CASSHILGQRTDTQYF
>-|TRBV29-1|TRBJ2-3|-
TGCAGCGTCCCCTTTAATGACCAAAATACGCAGTATTTT
CSVPFNDQNTQYF
>-|TRBV5-1|TRBJ2-2|-
TGCGCCAGCAGCTTGATTGGGGCTATCACCGGGGAGCTGTTTTTT
CASSLIGAITGELFF
>-|TRBV4-1|TRBJ2-7|-
TGCGCCAGCAGCCCCTACCGGGGGCCCTACGAGCAGTACTTC
CASSPYRGPYEQYF
>TRBD1|TRBV18|TRBJ1-3|-
TGTGCCAGCCGAACCCTAGACAGGGGCCTCGGAAACACCATATATTTT
CASRTLDRGLGNTIYF
>-|TRBV2|TRBJ2-3|-
TGTGCCAGCACGAGCGACCGCACAGATACGCAGTATTTT
CASTSDRTDTQYF
>TRBD1|TRBV5-4|TRBJ2-4|few
TGTGCCAGCAGCTTCGGGACAGGGAAAAACATTCAGTACTTC
CASSFGTGKNIQYF
>-|TRBV18|TRBJ2-1|medium-sized
TGTGCCAGCTCCCCCGGGCACAATGAGCAGTTCTTC
CASSPGHNEQFF
>-|TRBV4-3|TRBJ2-1|medium-sized
TGCGCCAGCAGCCTGAAGACCGATACTAAGCAGTTCTTC
CASSLKTDTKQFF
>-|TRBV13|TRBJ2-5|-
TGTGCCAGCAGCTTCCAGAAAGAGACCCAGTACTTC
CASSFQKETQYF
>TRBD1|TRBV10-3|TRBJ1-1|few
TGTGCCATCTCGGACAGGTCGAACACTGAAGCTTTCTTT
CAISDRSNTEAFF
>-|TRBV6-5|TRBJ2-3|-
TGTGCCAGCAGTCGGACAGGCACAGATACGCAGTATTTT
CASSRTGTDTQYF
>TRBD1|TRBV27|TRBJ2-7|few
TGTGCCAGCAGTTGGAAGATCGGGACAGCAGGGGAGCAGTACTTC
CASSWKIGTAGEQYF
>-|TRBV20-1|TRBJ2-1|-
TGCAGTGCCCCCAGGAACAATGAGCAGTTCTTC
CSAPRNNEQFF
>-|TRBV28|TRBJ1-4|-
TGTGCCAGCAGTTTACATATCAGGGCGACAGTTGCAACTAATGAAAAACTGTTTTTT
CASSLHIRATVATNEKLFF
>-|TRBV5-1|TRBJ2-7|-
TGCGCCAGCAGCTTGGTAGGTGTAGGGCAGTCCTACGAGCAGTACTTC
CASSLVGVGQSYEQYF
>TRBD2|TRBV6-5|TRBJ2-7|-
TGTGCCAGCAGTTACTCCGAGGGCGGGGGCGAGCAGTACTTC
CASSYSEGGGEQYF
>-|TRBV4-1|TRBJ1-1|-
TGCGCCAGCAGCCAAGAGGTTCAGAGATTCTCCGAAGCTTTCTTT
CASSQEVQRFSEAFF
>-|TRBV7-2|TRBJ2-5|-
TGTGCCAGCAGCTTAAGTCACCAAGAGACCCAGTACTTC
CASSLSHQETQYF
>-|TRBV7-3|TRBJ2-2|-
TGTGCCAGCAGCTTAGAGGGTAGGATCGCCGGGGAGCTGTTTTTT
CASSLEGRIAGELFF